A selection of T cell receptor beta chains follows, all from one sample in a study of blood T cell repertoires in COVID-19. This table comes from immunoSEQ multiplex PCR, and its TCRdb copy is limited to in-frame clones, with some not included. The profile shows approximately 220,000 clones, approximately 80% of them singletons. Material: peripheral blood. All receptors derive from a man aged 35-49 years with acute or convalescent COVID-19. Each CDR3 is given with its conserved first and last residue. A D gene is named only where the DNA matches it firmly. Clone size is shown for a subset of rows, as once, few, many or a class of expanded clone.

len	d_gene	v_gene	abundance	j_gene	CDR3aa	CDR3nt
15	TRBD1	TRBV5-1	NA	TRBJ1-1	CASSGTDRGLTEAFF	TGCGCCAGCAGCGGGACTGACAGGGGGCTCACTGAAGCTTTCTTT
16	TRBD1	TRBV12-5	NA	TRBJ1-3	CASGSRDRGSGNTIYF	TGTGCTAGTGGTTCCAGGGACAGGGGGTCCGGAAACACCATATATTTT
15	TRBD1	TRBV29-1	NA	TRBJ2-1	CSVEDLGTGYNEQFF	TGCAGCGTTGAAGATCTAGGGACAGGCTACAATGAGCAGTTCTTC
14	TRBD2	TRBV5-1	once	TRBJ2-1	CASRPGLGENEQFF	TGCGCCAGCAGGCCGGGACTAGGAGAAAATGAGCAGTTCTTC
15	TRBD1	TRBV10-3	NA	TRBJ2-3	CAISESTGSTDTQYF	TGTGCCATCAGTGAGTCGACAGGGAGCACAGATACGCAGTATTTT
13	NA	TRBV7-8	NA	TRBJ1-2	CASSYDSNYGYTF	TGTGCCAGCAGCTACGACAGTAACTATGGCTACACCTTC
17	TRBD1	TRBV5-6	NA	TRBJ2-7	CASRRTGGADLNYEQYF	TGTGCCAGCAGGCGGACAGGGGGCGCGGATTTGAACTACGAGCAGTACTTC
14	TRBD2	TRBV13	NA	TRBJ2-7	CASSLFGLAGEQYF	TGTGCCAGCAGCTTATTCGGACTAGCAGGCGAGCAGTACTTC
14	TRBD1	TRBV19	NA	TRBJ2-5	CASSTHRQGETQYF	TGTGCCAGTAGTACACACAGACAGGGTGAGACCCAGTACTTC
12	TRBD1	TRBV29-1	NA	TRBJ1-2	CSCRQGNYGYTF	TGCAGCTGCCGACAGGGCAACTATGGCTACACCTTC
15	TRBD2	TRBV6-5	NA	TRBJ2-1	CASRLSGGGLNEQFF	TGTGCCAGCAGATTATCGGGGGGGGGCCTCAATGAGCAGTTCTTC
14	NA	TRBV18	NA	TRBJ1-1	CASSPQGMNTEAFF	TGTGCCAGCTCACCACAGGGGATGAACACTGAAGCTTTCTTT
14	NA	TRBV7-9	NA	TRBJ2-7	CASSLPGEPYEQYF	TGTGCCAGCAGCTTACCAGGGGAGCCCTACGAGCAGTACTTC
13	TRBD1	TRBV5-4	NA	TRBJ2-1	CATRTGPYNEQFF	TGTGCCACTCGGACAGGGCCCTACAATGAGCAGTTCTTC
14	NA	TRBV7-2	once	TRBJ2-5	CASSLDLLQETQYF	TGTGCCAGCAGCTTAGACCTATTACAAGAGACCCAGTACTTC
16	TRBD1	TRBV3-1/TRBV3-2	NA	TRBJ2-2	CASSQTTGKNTGELFF	TGTGCCAGCAGTCAGACGACAGGGAAGAACACCGGGGAGCTGTTTTTT
16	NA	TRBV4-1	NA	TRBJ2-2	CASSQDTGTNTGELFF	TGCGCCAGCAGCCAAGACACGGGAACCAACACCGGGGAGCTGTTTTTT
16	TRBD1	TRBV5-1	NA	TRBJ1-2	CASSVGQHIFNYGYTF	TGCGCCAGCAGCGTGGGACAGCACATCTTTAACTATGGCTACACCTTC
17	TRBD2	TRBV28	NA	TRBJ2-3	CASSLWGLADTTDTQYF	TGTGCCAGCAGTTTATGGGGACTAGCGGACACCACAGATACGCAGTATTTT
15	NA	TRBV15	NA	TRBJ2-2	CATESSAPRTGELFF	TGTGCCACCGAATCGTCCGCGCCTCGCACCGGGGAGCTGTTTTTT
14	TRBD2	TRBV27	NA	TRBJ2-5	CASSLPGGQETQYF	TGTGCCAGCAGCTTGCCGGGGGGGCAAGAGACCCAGTACTTC